The 22 T cell receptor beta chains presented below share a single source sample, sequenced in a study of PD-1 blockade in classical Hodgkin lymphoma. Clones were read by immunoSEQ multiplex PCR, and TCRdb kept only the in-frame ones, dropping some. The profile shows about 96,000 clones, about 93% of them singletons. Sample time point: cycle 4 day 1 (C4D1), after more than five weeks of nivolumab. Relapse after autologous stem cell transplantation occurred in every patient, and brentuximab vedotin exposure varied. The starting material was peripheral blood mononuclear cells (PBMCs), obtained before the fourth cycle of nivolumab. Receptors were obtained from a human donor with classical Hodgkin lymphoma.

The V call is TRBV7-2, the J call TRBJ2-7; 8 bases agree with TRBD2. The CDR3 has 16 amino acids. Trimming at V came to 1 base and at J to 0 bases, leaving 5 bases not matched to a gene. Germline CDR1 is SGHTA and CDR2 is FQGNSA. CDR3 sequence: CASSLDAGGSSYEQYF. The CDR3 coding sequence is TGTGCCAGCAGCTTAGATGCGGGAGGATCCTCCTACGAGCAGTACTTC.

The chain carries TRBV28 and TRBJ2-5, with TRBD1 identical over 10 bases. The CDR3 runs 15 residues. Germline values: CDR1 MDHEN, CDR2 SYDVKM. J gave up 4 bases and V 6 bases, and 8 bases lay outside the gene matches. The CDR3 loop is CASSLDRGQVETQYF. As DNA, the CDR3 is TGTGCCAGCAGCCTCGACAGGGGGCAAGTAGAGACCCAGTACTTC.

The V and J genes are TRBV14 and TRBJ1-2, with TRBD1 as a possible D gene (6 bases). Per germline, CDR1 SGHDN and CDR2 FVKESK. The CDR3 totals 15 residues. With 4 bases removed from V and 6 bases from J, the gap between germline ends came to 18 bases. The CDR3 region is CASSPRGWGSDGYTF. The CDR3 DNA reads as TGTGCCAGCAGCCCTAGGGGGTGGGGCTCGGATGGCTACACCTTC.

The chain uses TRBV7-2 and TRBJ2-6; D not certain. Looked up from germline, CDR1 is SGHTA and CDR2 is FQGNSA. This CDR3 spans 18 amino acids. Trimming removed 4 bases at V and 0 bases at J, with 16 bases between. CDR3 protein: CASSSVPYPLSGANVLTF. The CDR3 bases are TGTGCCAGCAGCTCAGTCCCATACCCCCTCTCTGGGGCCAACGTCCTGACTTTC.

The chain has TRBV5-8 and TRBJ1-3; unclear D gene. Germline V gene data show CDR1 as SGHTS and CDR2 as YDEGEE. The CDR3 extends over 12 amino acids. V shed 0 bases and J shed 3 bases, with 1 base lying between them. DNA of the CDR3: TGTGCCAGCAGCTTGGGTGGAAACACCATATATTTT. Its translation: CASSLGGNTIYF. The entire variable domain, with the rest obtained from reference TRBV5-8 and TRBJ1-3, is as follows: EAGVTQSPTHLIKTRGQQATLRCSPISGHTSVYWYQQALGLGLQFLLWYDEGEERNRGNFPPRFSGRQFPNYSSELNVNALELEDSALYLCASSLGGNTIYFGEGSWLTVV.

This clone was detected once. V is TRBV7-3 and J is TRBJ2-3, with 11 bases identical to TRBD2. The germline V gene has CDR1 SGHTA and CDR2 FQGTGA. The CDR3 has 16 amino acids. V shed 3 bases, J shed 7 bases, and the junction held 9 bases outside the gene matches. CDR3 protein: CASSLGLAVPEYTQYF. The CDR3 region has the DNA TGTGCCAGCAGCTTGGGACTAGCGGTGCCGGAATATACGCAGTATTTT.

The rearrangement uses TRBV7-2 and TRBJ2-2; 11 nucleotides match TRBD1. Looked up from germline, CDR1 is SGHTA and CDR2 is FQGNSA. The V and J ends lost 0 bases and 5 bases, in that order; junction bases with no gene match: 11. This CDR3 region has 19 residues. This CDR3 reads CASSLASVGQGALTGELFF. The CDR3 nucleotides read TGTGCCAGCAGCTTAGCGAGCGTCGGACAGGGGGCTTTGACCGGGGAGCTGTTTTTT.

This chain connects TRBV7-8 to TRBJ2-6; no definite D call. The V gene lost 2 bases and the J gene lost 4 bases, with 9 bases spanning the gap. The germline V gene has CDR1 SGHVS and CDR2 FQNEAQ. This CDR3 is built from 15 residues. The CDR3 here is CASSLSAGGANVLTF. The CDR3 bases are TGTGCCAGCAGCTTAAGCGCTGGCGGGGCCAACGTCCTGACTTTC.

The CDR3 DNA follows: TGTGCCAGCAGCTTAGGCAGGACTAACACTGAAGCTTTCTTT. This sequence encodes CASSLGRTNTEAFF. The chain employs TRBV7-9 and TRBJ1-1; D remains unclear. V dropped 1 base and J dropped 2 bases, with 8 bases sitting between them. The CDR3 has 14 residues. Germline lookup yields CDR1 SEHNR and CDR2 FQNEAQ (reference sequence).

The J gene is TRBJ2-6, the V gene TRBV7-9; the D gene is possibly TRBD2 (6 bases). The CDR3 runs to 18 residues. Germline assignment: CDR1 SEHNR and CDR2 FQNEAQ (reference sequence). The V and J ends lost 1 base and 4 bases respectively, with 17 bases between them. The CDR3 DNA sequence: TGTGCCAGCAGCTTAGAGCGGTCGGGGAGGTGGGGGGCCAACGTCCTGACTTTC. Translating it yields CASSLERSGRWGANVLTF.

The chain has TRBV10-3 and TRBJ1-3, with D perhaps TRBD1 (5 bases). The CDR3 is made up of 15 amino acids. Germline V gives CDR1 ENHRY, CDR2 SYGVKD. V was trimmed by 2 bases and J by 0 bases, leaving 8 bases between them. CDR3 loop: CAISEGQGSGNTIYF. Written as DNA, the CDR3 is TGTGCCATCAGTGAGGGTCAGGGCTCTGGAAACACCATATATTTT.

The V and J genes are TRBV30 and TRBJ2-2, with D possibly called TRBD1 or TRBD2 (5 bases each). V was cut by 3 bases and J by 7 bases, with 12 bases left in between. The germline CDR1 and CDR2 sequences are GTSNPN and SVGIG (reference sequence). The CDR3 runs 13 residues. CDR3 loop: CAWSGDLGGELFF. CDR3 DNA: TGTGCCTGGAGCGGGGACCTGGGCGGGGAGCTGTTTTTT.

This clone was recorded only once. The chain combines TRBV10-1 with TRBJ1-1, with D possibly being TRBD1 (5 bases). The CDR3 is 16 amino acids. Germline-derived CDR1 and CDR2 are WNHNN and SYGVQD (reference sequence). V gave up 3 bases and J gave up 1 base, with 15 bases separating them. The DNA of the CDR3 is TGCGCCAGCAGTGATATCCAGGGCCGGTGGAACACTGAAGCTTTCTTT. Translation gives CASSDIQGRWNTEAFF.

This chain uses TRBV30 with TRBJ2-1, with D hard to call. Germline assignment: CDR1 GTSNPN and CDR2 SVGIG (reference sequence). This CDR3 has 11 amino acids. V shed 3 bases and J shed 8 bases, with 8 bases lying between them. The CDR3 nucleotides read TGTGCCTGGAGAGACCTCGATGAGCAGTTCTTC. Amino acids: CAWRDLDEQFF.

The chain employs TRBV10-1 and TRBJ2-7, with 8 bases that match TRBD2. V trimming: 3 bases; J trimming: 2 bases; junction bases outside the gene matches: 6. CDR1 is WNHNN, CDR2 SYGVQD, per germline (reference sequence). The CDR3 is made up of 15 amino acids. CDR3 sequence reads: CASSDGLAGPYEQYF. The CDR3 DNA sequence: TGCGCCAGCAGTGACGGGCTAGCGGGCCCCTACGAGCAGTACTTC.

The chain joins TRBV10-2 to TRBJ2-3; D not resolved. The CDR3 has 15 amino acids. V lost 0 bases, J lost 2 bases, and 9 bases lay in between. Germline assignment: CDR1 WSHSY and CDR2 SAAADI. The CDR3 protein is CASSESSRNTDTQYF. The CDR3 DNA reads TGCGCCAGCAGTGAGTCGAGCAGAAACACAGATACGCAGTATTTT.

The gene calls are TRBV19 and TRBJ1-2; D remains ambiguous. CDR3 length: 13 residues. The V end was cut by 3 bases, the J end by 8 bases, with 13 bases between. Germline CDR1 reads LNHDA; CDR2 reads SQIVND (reference sequence). The CDR3 reads CASSMLGLDGYTF. Written as DNA, the CDR3 is TGTGCCAGTAGTATGTTGGGGTTAGACGGCTACACCTTC.

This clone appeared once. The rearrangement uses TRBV5-1 and TRBJ1-1; D is possibly TRBD1 (6 bases). Germline CDR1 and CDR2: SGHRS and YFSETQ. V lost 2 bases to trimming and J lost 3 bases, with 11 bases between them. The CDR3 sequence is 14 residues long. In DNA, the CDR3 is TGCGCCAGCAGCTTCGGGACATGGGACACTGAAGCTTTCTTT. Its translation is CASSFGTWDTEAFF.

The chain is built from TRBV7-9 and TRBJ2-1; 15 bases are shared with TRBD2. This CDR3 comprises 17 residues. The ends lost 8 bases at V and 8 bases at J; junction bases unmatched: 13. Germline V gene lookup returns CDR1 SEHNR and CDR2 FQNEAQ (reference sequence). CDR3 sequence (DNA): TGTGCCAGCCCACGCCCGAGGACTAGCGGGAGGGAGGATGAGCAGTTCTTC. Translated, it gives CASPRPRTSGREDEQFF.

V usage is TRBV7-2 and J usage is TRBJ2-7; 9 bases agree with TRBD1. Per germline, CDR1 SGHTA and CDR2 FQGNSA. Trimming removed 4 bases from V and 3 bases from J; junction bases left unmatched: 10. This CDR3 spans 16 amino acids. CDR3 in DNA: TGTGCCAGCAGCTCCCGCCGGGACAGGGTCCACTACGAGCAGTACTTC. Protein product: CASSSRRDRVHYEQYF.

The chain links TRBV4-1 to TRBJ2-3, with a weak D call TRBD2 (6 bases). The CDR3 runs 16 residues. V lost 2 bases, J lost 2 bases, and 14 bases lay in between. Germline V CDR1 and CDR2: MGHRA, YSYEKL. The CDR3 protein is CASSQRRGGDTDTQYF. The CDR3 DNA sequence: TGCGCCAGCAGCCAACGGAGGGGTGGGGACACAGATACGCAGTATTTT.

The chain uses TRBV6-1 and TRBJ2-3, with D tentatively TRBD1 (6 bases). The CDR3 extends over 13 amino acids. V was shortened by 4 bases and J by 8 bases, with 13 bases between the two germline ends. Looked up from germline, CDR1 is MNHNS and CDR2 is SASEGT. The CDR3 region is CASSAEGVSTQYF. The CDR3 region has the DNA TGTGCCAGCAGTGCCGAGGGGGTTAGTACGCAGTATTTT.